One sample yielded the 20 T cell receptor beta chains listed below, sequenced in a study of CD8+ T cells in alopecia areata (dated 2018 in TCRdb). Libraries were constructed by the immunoSEQ multiplex PCR assay. RNA was extracted from all samples and reverse transcribed into cDNA as template for TCR sequencing. TCRdb carries this immuneACCESS record with in-frame sequences only. Its versions omit some clonotypes, under half of them owing to an unresolved V gene in the studies checked, with the rest unexplained. In this sample the table shows some 180,000 clones, roughly three fifths of which occur a single time. Jointly, the top ten make up roughly 5.3% of the sample. Specimen: CD8+ T cells sorted from blood. These TCRs come from a human donor in good health.

There are a few counts of this clone. The gene calls are TRBV29-1 and TRBJ2-6; possible D gene TRBD1, 6 bases. The length of the CDR3 is 15 residues. V lost 4 bases to trimming and J lost 0 bases, with 10 bases between them. CDR1 and CDR2 (germline): SQVTM, ANQGSEA. CDR3 DNA: TGCAGCGTTGCCACAGGGAGCTCTGGGGCCAACGTCCTGACTTTC. It codes for CSVATGSSGANVLTF. Full variable domain (missing parts from reference TRBV29-1 and TRBJ2-6): SAVISQKPSRDICQRGTSLTIQCQVDSQVTMMFWYRQQPGQSLTLIATANQGSEATYESGFVIDKFPISRPNLTFSTLTVSNMSPEDSSIYLCSVATGSSGANVLTFGAGSRLTVL.

This clone was seen more than once but under ten times. The chain links TRBV6-6 to TRBJ2-3; D is uncertain. The CDR3 is 13 amino acids. Germline CDR1 reads MNHNY; CDR2 reads SVGAGI (reference sequence). V gave up 4 bases and J gave up 0 bases, with 5 bases separating them. CDR3 nucleotide sequence: TGTGCCAGCAGTTCACTAAGCACAGATACGCAGTATTTT. Protein product: CASSSLSTDTQYF.

The genes are TRBV14 and TRBJ2-1, with D uncertain. Germline values: CDR1 SGHDN, CDR2 FVKESK. V was clipped by 0 bases and J by 9 bases, with 3 bases between them. The CDR3 has 11 amino acids. CDR3 sequence: CASSQDGEQFF. The CDR3 region has the DNA TGTGCCAGCAGCCAAGACGGTGAGCAGTTCTTC. The full variable domain, rest sourced from reference TRBV14 and TRBJ2-1, is EAGVTQFPSHSVIEKGQTVTLRCDPISGHDNLYWYRRVMGKEIKFLLHFVKESKQDESGMPNNRFLAERTGGTYSTLKVQPAELEDSGVYFCASSQDGEQFFGPGTRLTVL.

Comments on this clone: Different DNA sequences within this sample yield the same CDR3. The chain employs TRBV7-9 and TRBJ2-7; D uncertain. The germline V gene has CDR1 SEHNR and CDR2 FQNEAQ (reference sequence). The CDR3 totals 12 residues. The V gene lost 3 bases and the J gene lost 5 bases, with 8 bases spanning the gap. This CDR3 is CASSLARDEQYF. The DNA for the CDR3 is TGTGCCAGCAGCTTGGCTCGTGACGAGCAGTACTTC.

The table lists this clone with a count of one. The chain combines TRBV6-5 with TRBJ2-3; 9 bases are shared with TRBD1. The CDR3 totals 14 residues. V was pared by 5 bases and J by 9 bases, with 9 bases of the junction left unmatched. The germline CDR1 and CDR2 sequences are MNHEY and SVGAGI. CDR3 residues: CASSAGTGQNTQYF. The CDR3 DNA follows: TGTGCCAGCAGTGCCGGGACAGGGCAAAACACGCAGTATTTT.

This clone was detected only a few times. The genes are TRBV4-1 and TRBJ2-5; a possible D gene is TRBD1 (5 bases). The germline V gene has CDR1 MGHRA and CDR2 YSYEKL. This CDR3 region has 15 residues. Trimming took 0 bases from V and 4 from J, leaving 12 bases between them. The DNA for the CDR3 is TGCGCCAGCAGCCAAGATCTGTTAGGGGCAGAGACCCAGTACTTC. Its translation is CASSQDLLGAETQYF.

A few counts support this clone. This chain connects TRBV10-3 to TRBJ2-7, with 12 bases matching TRBD2. CDR1 is ENHRY, CDR2 SYGVKD, per germline. The V segment lost 9 bases and the J segment 4 bases; nucleotides outside the gene matches: 4. There are 13 residues in the CDR3. The CDR3 DNA follows: TGTGCCATAGGGACTAGCGGGTCGTACGAGCAGTACTTC. As protein: CAIGTSGSYEQYF.

The chain uses TRBV25-1 and TRBJ1-5; maybe TRBD1 (6 bases). Trimming removed 4 bases at V and 7 bases at J, with 14 bases between. The CDR3 covers 14 residues. Germline values: CDR1 MGHDK, CDR2 SYGVNS. CDR3 in DNA: TGTGCCAGCAGTGCTGCCAGGGGTGGGCAGCCCCAGCATTTT. Translated, it gives CASSAARGGQPQHF.

This rearrangement joins TRBV7-3 to TRBJ2-1; 12 bases are a match to TRBD2. In germline, CDR1 is SGHTA, CDR2 FQGTGA. The V segment lost 5 bases and the J segment 10 bases; nucleotides outside the gene matches: 9. This CDR3 has 15 amino acids. For the CDR3, the DNA is TGTGCCAGCAGCGGCATGACTAGCGGGGGCCCCGAGCAGTTCTTC. Translating gives CASSGMTSGGPEQFF.

This clone was observed a handful of times. The chain employs TRBV6-5 and TRBJ2-3; TRBD2 agrees at 8 bases. With V trimmed by 9 bases and J by 9 bases, 14 bases remained unmatched. The CDR3 sequence is 14 residues long. Germline CDR1 is MNHEY and CDR2 is SVGAGI. The CDR3 reads CASEAGASPRTQYF. DNA for the CDR3: TGTGCCAGTGAAGCGGGGGCCTCGCCCAGAACGCAGTATTTT.

The chain combines TRBV13 with TRBJ1-2; D is ambiguous. The CDR3 has 12 amino acids. Looked up from germline, CDR1 is PRHDT and CDR2 is FYEKMQ (reference sequence). V was pared by 1 base and J by 6 bases, with 6 bases between. The CDR3 nucleotides are TGTGCCAGCAGCTTAGCGGTGGATGGCTACACCTTC. Translation gives CASSLAVDGYTF.

The chain carries TRBV29-1 and TRBJ1-1; 7 bases agree with TRBD1. There are 12 residues in the CDR3. Germline CDR1 reads SQVTM; CDR2 reads ANQGSEA. V shed 4 bases and J 3 bases; nucleotides not matched to a gene: 2. Written as DNA, the CDR3 is TGCAGCGTTGGGGGACAGTACACTGAAGCTTTCTTT. Translating it yields CSVGGQYTEAFF.

The rearrangement uses TRBV15 and TRBJ2-7, with D possibly being TRBD1 (6 bases). Germline lookup yields CDR1 LNHNV and CDR2 YYDKDF (reference sequence). The ends were cut back, 9 bases at V and 2 bases at J, with 14 bases in the middle. The CDR3 is 13 amino acids. The DNA for the CDR3 is TGTGCCACGGGGGCGGAAGTGGCCTACGAGCAGTACTTC. Protein: CATGAEVAYEQYF.

The chain is built from TRBV7-9 and TRBJ2-2; the D is unclear. The CDR3 covers 12 residues. The germline V and J ends were trimmed by 2 bases and 7 bases, with 5 bases remaining between them. Germline CDR1 SEHNR, CDR2 FQNEAQ (reference sequence). CDR3 in amino acids: CASSLHYGELFF. The CDR3 coding sequence is TGTGCCAGCAGCTTACACTACGGGGAGCTGTTTTTT.

At least ten counts were recorded for this clone. The V and J genes are TRBV7-9 and TRBJ1-1; D is unclear. The CDR3 is made up of 13 amino acids. Germline CDR1 is SEHNR and CDR2 is FQNEAQ (reference sequence). Trimming cost V 5 bases and J 0 bases, with 7 bases left between them. CDR3 in DNA: TGTGCCAGCAGCGTCGACATGAACACTGAAGCTTTCTTT. It codes for CASSVDMNTEAFF.

The chain links TRBV2 to TRBJ2-7, with unresolved D. The V gene lost 3 bases and the J gene lost 0 bases, with 6 bases spanning the gap. The CDR3 loop spans 13 amino acids. Germline V CDR1 and CDR2: SNHLY, FYNNEI. CDR3 sequence reads: CASSERHSYEQYF. The CDR3 DNA is TGTGCCAGCAGTGAGCGCCACTCCTACGAGCAGTACTTC.

This clone has only a few counts. The V and J genes are TRBV27 and TRBJ2-1; D is ambiguous. CDR3 length: 13 amino acids. The germline CDR1 and CDR2 sequences are MNHEY and SMNVEV (reference sequence). V was pared by 5 bases and J by 4 bases, with 9 bases between. The CDR3 protein is CASSRALYNEQFF. In DNA form, the CDR3 reads TGTGCCAGCAGTCGGGCCCTGTACAATGAGCAGTTCTTC.

V gene TRBV12-5 combines with J gene TRBJ1-5; D is uncertain. Germline V gene sequence: CDR1 LGHNT, CDR2 FRNRAP. The CDR3 spans 13 residues. Trimming took off 3 bases at V and 5 bases at J, with 8 bases between the two ends. CDR3 amino acids: CASGLEPHQPQHF. The CDR3, as DNA: TGTGCTAGTGGTTTAGAGCCACATCAGCCCCAGCATTTT.

This chain connects TRBV5-6 to TRBJ1-4, with 12 bases aligning to TRBD1. V gave up 4 bases and J gave up 12 bases; unmatched junction bases: 10. The CDR3 totals 15 residues. Germline CDR1 and CDR2: SGHDT and YYEEEE. CDR3: CASSATGTGGVELFF. As DNA, the CDR3 is TGTGCCAGCAGCGCGACCGGGACAGGGGGCGTAGAACTGTTTTTT.

The chain recombines TRBV30 with TRBJ2-2; D call uncertain. V lost 0 bases, J lost 2 bases, and 4 bases lay in between. The CDR3 length is 13 residues. In germline, CDR1 is GTSNPN, CDR2 SVGIG (reference sequence). This CDR3 reads CAWSVLNTGELFF. DNA for the CDR3: TGTGCCTGGAGTGTACTTAACACCGGGGAGCTGTTTTTT.